Below, 10 T cell receptor beta chains from the same sample are listed, as sequenced in a study of T cells in tuberculosis. Method: immunoSEQ multiplex PCR; TCRdb's copy keeps in-frame clones and lacks some. Among about 30,000 clones listed, 95% to 96% were seen once. Sequenced input: PBMCs. These receptors all stem from a donor aged 10-29 years with latent tuberculosis or without tuberculosis infection.

The V gene is TRBV6-5, the J gene TRBJ2-5, with 9 positions matching TRBD1. The CDR3 sequence is 15 residues long. The J segment lost 5 bases and the V segment lost 1 base, leaving 5 bases of the junction unmatched. Per germline, CDR1 MNHEY and CDR2 SVGAGI. The CDR3 nucleotides are TGTGCCAGCAGTTACTTGGGACAGGGATTGGAGACCCAGTACTTC. This sequence encodes CASSYLGQGLETQYF.

The chain uses TRBV7-2 and TRBJ1-3, with D possibly TRBD1 on 6 matching bases. This CDR3 is built from 14 residues. Between the trimmed V and J ends, which lost 5 bases and 3 bases, there was a span of 11 bases. The germline CDR1 and CDR2 sequences are SGHTA and FQGNSA. CDR3 sequence: CASSPGTYGNTIYF. CDR3 DNA: TGTGCCAGCAGCCCTGGGACATATGGAAACACCATATATTTT.

This chain connects TRBV5-1 to TRBJ2-3; a weak D match, TRBD2 (6 bases). Germline V CDR1 and CDR2: SGHRS, YFSETQ. The ends were cut back, 2 bases at V and 1 base at J, with 8 bases in the middle. CDR3 size: 14 residues. The CDR3 nucleotides are TGCGCCAGCAGCTTACCTAGCGGCACAGATACGCAGTATTTT. This gives the protein CASSLPSGTDTQYF.

The chain carries TRBV27 and TRBJ2-3; 15 bases match TRBD2. Trimming at V came to 5 bases and at J to 1 base, leaving 7 bases not matched to a gene. The CDR3 contains 18 residues. Germline values: CDR1 MNHEY, CDR2 SMNVEV (reference sequence). The CDR3 sequence is CASSLGLAGGPGTDTQYF. CDR3 sequence (DNA): TGTGCCAGCAGTCTAGGACTAGCGGGGGGGCCGGGCACAGATACGCAGTATTTT.

The chain combines TRBV19 with TRBJ2-1; 11 bases align to TRBD2. The junction had 5 bases not matched to a gene; V was cut back by 2 bases and J by 8 bases. Per the germline V gene, CDR1 is LNHDA and CDR2 is SQIVND (reference sequence). The CDR3 is made up of 15 amino acids. CDR3 nucleotide sequence: TGTGCCAGTAGTATAACTAGCGGGAGAAAGGATGAGCAGTTCTTC. Translation gives CASSITSGRKDEQFF.

The V call is TRBV6-5, the J call TRBJ1-2; TRBD1 matches 7 bases. CDR1 is MNHEY, CDR2 SVGAGI, per germline. This CDR3 contains 14 residues. Trimming cost V 6 bases and J 3 bases; bases outside gene matches: 7. For the CDR3, the DNA is TGTGCCAGCAGCTACCGGGACAGACACTATGGCTACACCTTC. Amino acid sequence: CASSYRDRHYGYTF.

This clone was counted once. The gene calls are TRBV7-2 and TRBJ1-2; D is possibly TRBD1 (5 bases). The V end was cut by 3 bases, the J end by 1 base, with 6 bases between. The V gene's germline CDR1 is SGHTA and CDR2 FQGNSA. CDR3 size: 13 residues. The CDR3 sequence is CASSLGLNYGYTF. The CDR3 DNA follows: TGTGCCAGCAGCTTGGGGCTTAACTATGGCTACACCTTC.

The rearrangement links TRBV4-1 to TRBJ1-2, with a weak D call TRBD1 (6 bases). CDR1 and CDR2 from the germline V gene are MGHRA and YSYEKL. The length of the CDR3 is 14 residues. Trimming cost V 7 bases and J 4 bases, with 16 bases left between them. In nucleotides, the CDR3 is TGCGCCAGCAATGATGGGGGGGCGGGCTATGGCTACACCTTC. It yields the protein CASNDGGAGYGYTF.

V gene TRBV5-1 combines with J gene TRBJ2-7; 11 nucleotides match TRBD1. The V gene's germline CDR1 is SGHRS and CDR2 YFSETQ. Trimming took 4 bases from V and 4 from J; bases not matched to a gene: 7. The length of the CDR3 is 15 residues. As DNA, the CDR3 is TGCGCCAGCAGCCGCGGACAGGGGGCGCTTTACGAGCAGTACTTC. Its protein product is CASSRGQGALYEQYF.

The chain carries TRBV2 and TRBJ1-1; no clear D gene. Germline CDR1 SNHLY, CDR2 FYNNEI. Trimming removed 1 base from V and 4 bases from J, with 7 bases in between. The CDR3 runs 13 residues. The CDR3 DNA is TGTGCCAGCAGTGAAGAGGCTAGCACTGAAGCTTTCTTT. This gives the protein CASSEEASTEAFF.